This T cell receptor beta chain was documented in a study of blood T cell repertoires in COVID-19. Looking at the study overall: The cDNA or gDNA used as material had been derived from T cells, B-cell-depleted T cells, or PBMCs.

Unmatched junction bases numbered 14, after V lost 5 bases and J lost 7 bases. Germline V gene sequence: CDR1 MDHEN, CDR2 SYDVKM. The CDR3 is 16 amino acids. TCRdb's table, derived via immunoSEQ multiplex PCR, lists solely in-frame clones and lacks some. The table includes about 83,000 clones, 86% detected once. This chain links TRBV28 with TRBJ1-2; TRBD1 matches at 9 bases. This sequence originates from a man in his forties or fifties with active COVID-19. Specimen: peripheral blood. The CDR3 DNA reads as TGTGCCAGCAGTCCACTCTCCCCGGGACAGGGAATTGGCTACACCTTC. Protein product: CASSPLSPGQGIGYTF.